The clone carrying this T cell receptor (beta chain) was counted a few times. Trimming cost V 3 bases and J 10 bases; bases outside gene matches: 12. This CDR3 is built from 15 residues. The V gene's germline CDR1 is MDHEN and CDR2 SYDVKM. The repertoire was sequenced with immunoSEQ multiplex PCR; TCRdb's copy has only in-frame clones and lacks some. This table has 40,000 or so clones, roughly 90% appearing once. This sample was taken from a study of T cell changes during pregnancy in multiple sclerosis. The receptor was isolated from a female donor in good health, enrolled as a control in a pregnancy study. The V call is TRBV28, the J call TRBJ1-5, with 7 bases aligning to TRBD1. The source was peripheral blood, collected in the third trimester of pregnancy. For the CDR3, the DNA is TGTGCCAGCAGTTTCGGGACAGCACTTTCTTTACCCCAGCATTTT. Amino acid sequence: CASSFGTALSLPQHF. Variable domain in full (rest from reference TRBV28 and TRBJ1-5): DVKVTQSSRYLVKRTGEKVFLECVQDMDHENMFWYRQDPGLGLRLIYFSYDVKMKEKGDIPEGYSVSREKKERFSLILESASTNQTSMYLCASSFGTALSLPQHFGDGTRLSIL.